This entry features one TCR beta chain sequence. This specimen belongs to a study of blood T cell repertoires in COVID-19. Enrolled during active infection, Seattle patients were then followed longitudinally. In the authors' methods: Counts of nucleated cells, estimated from reference gene primer amplification, were obtained. Sequencing was performed with immunoSEQ multiplex PCR; in TCRdb, only in-frame clones are kept and a portion is missing. That table is the source of V, J and clone size, and D and trimming were worked out from the DNA. The sample yields more than 300,000 clones, around nine tenths seen once. Germline CDR1 and CDR2: SGDLS and YYNGEE. Germline trimming cut 6 bases from V and 2 bases from J; bases unmatched to any gene: 8. The CDR3 is 15 residues long.

Sequenced sample: peripheral blood. This TCR came from a woman in her thirties with COVID-19, enrolled during active disease. The gene calls are TRBV9 and TRBJ2-1; 7 positions match TRBD1. The DNA for the CDR3 is TGTGCCAGCACCATGGGGGACAGAACCTACAATGAGCAGTTCTTC. Protein sequence: CASTMGDRTYNEQFF.